This T cell receptor (beta chain) was observed in a study of blood T cell repertoires in COVID-19. For the study at large: From T cells, B-cell-depleted T cells, or PBMCs came the material, which was cDNA or gDNA.

Germline CDR1 is SGHTA and CDR2 is FQGNSA. Between the trimmed V and J ends, which lost 1 base and 8 bases, there was a span of 20 bases. This CDR3 comprises 16 residues. Original processing methods: Nucleated cell counts were estimated from reference gene primer amplification. Produced via immunoSEQ multiplex PCR; TCRdb's table is partial and in-frame only. That table furnishes V, J and clone size, whereas the DNA furnished D and trimming. There are a few hundred thousand clones in the sample; around 88% occur only once, and around 13% lies in the top ten. Seattle patients were enrolled during active infection and followed longitudinally.

The TCR comes from a woman in her forties or fifties with COVID-19, enrolled during active disease. Sequencing was carried out using peripheral blood. This chain links TRBV7-2 with TRBJ1-2; tentatively, D is TRBD1 (5 bases). The CDR3 is CASSLGGGLFLGGYTF. In DNA form, the CDR3 reads TGTGCCAGCAGCTTAGGGGGGGGACTTTTCCTAGGCGGCTACACCTTC.